The 3 T cell receptor beta chains below all came from one sample that was sequenced in a study of human T cells and chemical hapten exposure. TCRdb reanalysed the RACE reads using MiXCR and keeps one entry per CDR3 protein. This table has a few hundred thousand distinct CDR3 sequences, roughly 8.9% appearing once. This sample's time point: pre-sensitization, week 0. The sample's treatment: therapeutic diphenylcyclopropenone sensitization with weekly scalp DPC. The sequenced sample was whole blood, obtained in connection with sensitization to the hapten diphenylcyclopropenone (DPC). The receptors originated from a middle-aged woman with alopecia areata. Some clones in this sample may be carry-over from other donors' samples.

The table lists this clonotype with a few counts. The genes are TRBV5-1 and TRBJ2-3; perhaps TRBD1 as D (6 bases). CDR1 and CDR2 from the germline V gene are SGHRS and YFSETQ. Trimming cost V 0 bases and J 5 bases, with 10 bases left between them. This CDR3 contains 14 residues. CDR3 coding DNA: TGCGCCAGCAGCTTGGACAGGGCTGGAGATACGCAGTATTTT. Residues: CASSLDRAGDTQYF.

This clonotype was counted a few times. CDR3 loop: CASKTPTIAKNIQYF. The CDR3 DNA is TGTGCCAGCAAGACTCCAACCATAGCCAAAAACATTCAGTACTTC. V and J are TRBV28 and TRBJ2-4; D unresolved. This CDR3 spans 15 amino acids. The V end lost 7 bases, the J end lost 0 bases, and 13 bases lay between the germline ends. Germline loops: CDR1 MDHEN, CDR2 SYDVKM. Combining the CDR3 with reference TRBV28 and TRBJ2-4 gives the whole variable domain DVKVTQSSRYLVKRTGEKVFLECVQDMDHENMFWYRQDPGLGLRLIYFSYDVKMKEKGDIPEGYSVSREKKERFSLILESASTNQTSMYLCASKTPTIAKNIQYFGAGTRLSVL.

This clonotype showed up just a few times. The rearrangement joins TRBV12-3 or TRBV12-4 to TRBJ1-2; D is uncertain. The CDR3 consists of 12 residues. V was shortened by 6 bases and J by 4 bases, with 9 bases between the two germline ends. The CDR3: CASSPNFYGYTF. Written as DNA, the CDR3 is TGTGCCAGCAGCCCCAATTTCTATGGCTACACCTTC.